Presented here are 5 T cell receptor beta chains from one specimen sequenced in a study of cytomegalovirus exposure and HLA in healthy donors. Use of 60 Vbeta and 13 Jbeta primers characterized the PCR. Repertoires were generated with immunoSEQ multiplex PCR, while TCRdb's copy carries only in-frame clones and drops some. The top ten hold about 1.8% of the sample, which has about 200,000 clones, 81% seen once. The specimen was PBMCs. These receptors came from a man aged 18-30 years in good health and CMV-seronegative.

The rearrangement uses TRBV5-4 and TRBJ2-5, with TRBD1 identical over 9 bases. CDR1 and CDR2 (germline): SGHNT, YYREEE (reference sequence). This CDR3 has 15 amino acids. J lost 3 bases, V lost 5 bases, and 8 bases had no gene match. CDR3 sequence reads: CASRLGQGIKETQYF. As DNA, the CDR3 is TGTGCCAGCAGGTTAGGACAGGGGATAAAAGAGACCCAGTACTTC.

The chain has TRBV7-8 and TRBJ1-1, with unresolved D. V was cut by 5 bases and J by 1 base, with 8 bases left in between. The CDR3 runs 13 residues. Per the germline V gene, CDR1 is SGHVS and CDR2 is FQNEAQ. CDR3 bases: TGTGCCAGCAGCCCGCGAGCGAACACTGAAGCTTTCTTT. Its protein is CASSPRANTEAFF.

This chain links TRBV6-5 with TRBJ1-2; D remains unclear. The CDR3 runs 13 residues. Germline loops: CDR1 MNHEY, CDR2 SVGAGI. V dropped 5 bases and J dropped 6 bases, with 13 bases sitting between them. CDR3 region: CASSQKSLHGYTF. The CDR3 coding sequence is TGTGCCAGCAGTCAGAAATCATTACATGGCTACACCTTC.

The chain uses TRBV19 and TRBJ2-7, with TRBD1 matching over 7 bases. Losses at the gene ends were 1 base for V and 2 bases for J; bases not matched to a gene: 5. CDR3 size: 15 residues. Looked up from germline, CDR1 is LNHDA and CDR2 is SQIVND (reference sequence). The DNA of the CDR3 is TGTGCCAGTAGTATAGGGCAGGGACAGACCTACGAGCAGTACTTC. This gives the protein CASSIGQGQTYEQYF.

The J gene is TRBJ1-1, the V gene TRBV5-6, with D unclear. This CDR3 region has 12 residues. Per the germline V gene, CDR1 is SGHDT and CDR2 is YYEEEE. The V and J ends lost 4 bases and 3 bases respectively, with 7 bases between them. CDR3 sequence reads: CASSRIDTEAFF. CDR3 nucleotides: TGTGCCAGCAGCCGAATAGACACTGAAGCTTTCTTT.